The entry below describes one T cell receptor (beta chain). In the original processing: It was from reference gene primer amplification that nucleated cell counts were estimated. Assay used: immunoSEQ multiplex PCR; TCRdb lists only in-frame clones, some missing. V and J calls and clone size come straight from that table; D and trimming were deduced from the DNA. The table shows more than 65,000 clones, with approximately 88% occurring only once. The record originates from a study of blood T cell repertoires in COVID-19. Study-wide background: Whether acute or convalescent, the COVID-19 samples came from the United States, Italy and Spain. PBMCs, B-cell-depleted T cells, or T cells provided the cDNA or gDNA that made up the material.

CDR3 length: 12 amino acids. CDR1 is MNHEY and CDR2 is SVGAGI in the germline V gene. The ends lost 2 bases at V and 14 bases at J; junction bases unmatched: 2. The rearrangement links TRBV6-5 to TRBJ1-6, with 8 bases identical to TRBD1. The material sequenced was peripheral blood. The receptor was derived from a woman older than 75 with active or convalescent COVID-19. The CDR3 nucleotides are TGTGCCAGCAGTTACGGACAGGGAACCCTCCACTTT. Residues: CASSYGQGTLHF.